The next 18 T cell receptor beta chains were all read from a single sample in a study of neurological immune-mediated disorders (dated by TCRdb to about 2019). Preparation of the library involved 5' RACE. For sequencing, an Illumina HiSeq 2500 was employed. In TCRdb, the public reads were trimmed at Q25 with fastp and aligned with MiXCR, with productive beta chains retained. Each CDR3 protein appears once, grouped with its most common genes and DNA. The sample table shows about 88,000 distinct CDR3 sequences, and roughly 3.5% are seen once. Under 6.5% of the sample is taken by the ten largest. Source material: PBMCs. These receptors were collected from a woman aged 18-35 years with multiple sclerosis.

This clonotype was picked up many times. The genes are TRBV5-1 and TRBJ2-5; 7 bases agree with TRBD2. The CDR3 has 15 residues. The germline CDR1 and CDR2 sequences are SGHRS and YFSETQ. Trimming removed 6 bases from V and 2 bases from J; junction bases left unmatched: 10. The CDR3 spells CASTIMRGSQETQYF. CDR3 sequence (DNA): TGCGCCAGCACCATCATGCGGGGGAGTCAAGAGACCCAGTACTTC. Full variable domain (remainder filled in from reference TRBV5-1 and TRBJ2-5): KAGVTQTPRYLIKTRGQQVTLSCSPISGHRSVSWYQQTPGQGLQFLFEYFSETQRNKGNFPGRFSGRQFSNSRSEMNVSTLELGDSALYLCASTIMRGSQETQYFGPGTRLLVL.

This clonotype was seen at least ten times. The CDR3 sequence is CASSLASYNSPLHF. The CDR3 nucleotides read TGTGCCAGCAGCTTAGCGAGCTATAATTCACCCCTCCACTTT. The J gene is TRBJ1-6, the V gene TRBV7-9, with no clear D. The CDR3 has 14 residues. Germline V gene sequence: CDR1 SEHNR, CDR2 FQNEAQ (reference sequence). Deletions cut 0 bases from V and 3 bases from J, with 3 bases between.

This clonotype was counted many times. The gene calls are TRBV20-1 and TRBJ2-5; TRBD2 agrees at 9 bases. The V gene's germline CDR1 is DFQATT and CDR2 SNEGSKA (reference sequence). J gave up 0 bases and V 3 bases, and 2 bases lay outside the gene matches. The CDR3 runs 14 residues. The CDR3 loop is CSARPSGNQETQYF. CDR3 coding DNA: TGCAGTGCTAGGCCTAGCGGGAACCAAGAGACCCAGTACTTC.

This clonotype was recorded at least ten times. The chain is built from TRBV5-1 and TRBJ2-7; 9 bases align to TRBD1. Germline V gene sequence: CDR1 SGHRS, CDR2 YFSETQ. The CDR3 runs 16 residues. V shed 0 bases, J shed 6 bases, and the junction held 10 bases outside the gene matches. The CDR3 spells CASSLAGQGTLSEQYF. CDR3 coding DNA: TGCGCCAGCAGCTTGGCCGGACAGGGGACTCTCTCCGAGCAGTACTTC.

This clonotype occurred many times. The chain is built from TRBV20-1 and TRBJ1-1; 7 bases fit TRBD1. The CDR3 is 13 residues long. The germline CDR1 and CDR2 sequences are DFQATT and SNEGSKA (reference sequence). Trimming took 3 bases from V and 3 from J; bases not matched to a gene: 4. The CDR3 region has the DNA TGCAGTGCTAGTGGGGACAGTGACACTGAAGCTTTCTTT. Its translation is CSASGDSDTEAFF.

This clonotype showed up just a few times. This chain links TRBV18 with TRBJ1-1; 12 bases agree with TRBD1. Per the germline V gene, CDR1 is KGHSH and CDR2 is LQKENI. Losses at the gene ends were 3 bases for V and 6 bases for J; bases not matched to a gene: 2. The CDR3 length is 14 residues. CDR3 nucleotides: TGTGCCAGCTCACCGGGACAGGGGGCATCTGAAGCTTTCTTT. It yields the protein CASSPGQGASEAFF.

This clonotype was detected ten times or more. CDR3 amino acids: CASSQAGGETQYF. The CDR3 DNA reads as TGTGCCAGCAGCCAAGCCGGCGGAGAGACCCAGTACTTC. The chain uses TRBV27 and TRBJ2-5; D call uncertain. This CDR3 comprises 13 residues. Germline V lookup: CDR1 MNHEY, CDR2 SMNVEV (reference sequence). The ends were cut back, 6 bases at V and 4 bases at J, with 12 bases in the middle.

This clonotype occurred many times. The gene calls are TRBV25-1 and TRBJ1-2, with D maybe TRBD1 (5 bases). Trimming cost V 8 bases and J 6 bases, with 16 bases left between them. The CDR3 extends over 13 amino acids. Germline V gene sequence: CDR1 MGHDK, CDR2 SYGVNS. The chain's CDR3 is CASGNPGVHGYTF. For the CDR3, the DNA is TGTGCCAGCGGCAACCCGGGGGTCCATGGCTACACCTTC.

This clonotype was observed many times. The J gene is TRBJ1-4, the V gene TRBV5-1; 7 positions match TRBD1. The ends lost 3 bases at V and 5 bases at J; junction bases unmatched: 4. There are 14 residues in the CDR3. Germline V gene lookup returns CDR1 SGHRS and CDR2 YFSETQ. CDR3 bases: TGCGCCAGCAGCTCAGGGGGGGACAATGAAAAACTGTTTTTT. Protein sequence: CASSSGGDNEKLFF. The full variable domain, its missing parts supplied by reference TRBV5-1 and TRBJ1-4, is KAGVTQTPRYLIKTRGQQVTLSCSPISGHRSVSWYQQTPGQGLQFLFEYFSETQRNKGNFPGRFSGRQFSNSRSEMNVSTLELGDSALYLCASSSGGDNEKLFFGSGTQLSVL.

Many counts were recorded for this clonotype. The chain carries TRBV20-1 and TRBJ2-7; 8 bases map to TRBD1. CDR1 and CDR2 from the germline V gene are DFQATT and SNEGSKA (reference sequence). V lost 5 bases to trimming and J lost 5 bases; unmatched junction nucleotides: 11. CDR3 length: 14 amino acids. The CDR3 is CSASQGAGFDEQYF. The DNA for the CDR3 is TGCAGTGCTTCCCAGGGGGCCGGGTTTGACGAGCAGTACTTC.

A few counts support this clonotype. The rearrangement joins TRBV7-9 to TRBJ2-1, with 10 bases identical to TRBD2. Germline lookup yields CDR1 SEHNR and CDR2 FQNEAQ (reference sequence). The ends lost 4 bases at V and 8 bases at J; junction bases unmatched: 11. The CDR3 contains 16 residues. The CDR3 loop reads CASSSETSGLRYEQFF. CDR3 in DNA: TGTGCCAGCAGCTCTGAGACTAGCGGGCTCAGGTATGAGCAGTTCTTC.

Ten or more counts support this clonotype. The chain combines TRBV11-2 with TRBJ1-1; D remains ambiguous. In germline, CDR1 is SGHAT, CDR2 FQNNGV. There are 12 residues in the CDR3. Trimming left V 2 bases short and J 4 bases short, with 5 bases between. The CDR3 DNA reads as TGTGCCAGCAGCTTAACCGCCACTGAAGCTTTCTTT. Translation: CASSLTATEAFF.

This clonotype was recorded at least ten times. The CDR3 nucleotides are TGCAGTGCTCATACAGGGGGGATATATGGCTACACCTTC. Translated, it gives CSAHTGGIYGYTF. The genes are TRBV20-1 and TRBJ1-2; TRBD1 agrees at 8 bases. Looked up from germline, CDR1 is DFQATT and CDR2 is SNEGSKA (reference sequence). This CDR3 has 13 amino acids. V was pared by 5 bases and J by 5 bases, with 7 bases of the junction left unmatched.

This clonotype was recorded many times. The chain combines TRBV5-1 with TRBJ2-5; a possible D gene is TRBD1 (6 bases). The CDR3 length is 15 residues. Deletions cut 4 bases from V and 5 bases from J, with 18 bases between. The V gene's germline CDR1 is SGHRS and CDR2 YFSETQ. The CDR3 sequence: CASSPQTTGRETQYF. CDR3 DNA sequence: TGCGCCAGCAGCCCTCAGACCACAGGGCGGGAGACCCAGTACTTC.

This clonotype appeared many times. The chain is built from TRBV2 and TRBJ2-3; D ambiguous. This CDR3 has 13 amino acids. V lost 8 bases, J lost 1 base, and 10 bases lay in between. In germline, CDR1 is SNHLY, CDR2 FYNNEI. CDR3 loop: CASLGLRTDTQYF. CDR3 in DNA: TGTGCCAGCCTGGGGTTGCGCACAGATACGCAGTATTTT.

Remarks on this clonotype: One end of the junction is discordant with germline, which a read error may explain. V usage is TRBV7-6 and J usage is TRBJ2-1, with 8 bases fitting TRBD2. Germline values: CDR1 SGHVS, CDR2 FNYEAQ. This CDR3 has 16 amino acids. As DNA, the CDR3 is TGTGCCAGCAGCTTAGATGCGGGGGGCTTCTACAATGCGCAGTTCTTC. Its protein product is CASSLDAGGFYNAQFF.

This clonotype has at least ten counts. The chain combines TRBV27 with TRBJ1-1; D not certain. CDR3 length: 14 residues. The germline V gene encodes CDR1 MNHEY and CDR2 SMNVEV (reference sequence). V lost 3 bases, J lost 0 bases, and 8 bases lay in between. CDR3 protein: CASSFSGLNTEAFF. Written as DNA, the CDR3 is TGTGCCAGCAGTTTCTCAGGCCTGAACACTGAAGCTTTCTTT.

This clonotype was detected many times. V is TRBV12-3 or TRBV12-4 and J is TRBJ2-1; TRBD2 aligns across 8 bases. The CDR3 consists of 16 residues. J was trimmed by 6 bases and V by 6 bases; bases with no gene match: 13. In nucleotides, the CDR3 is TGTGCCAGCAGCATTTGGACTAGCCGAGGGGTCAATGAGCAGTTCTTC. Translation: CASSIWTSRGVNEQFF.